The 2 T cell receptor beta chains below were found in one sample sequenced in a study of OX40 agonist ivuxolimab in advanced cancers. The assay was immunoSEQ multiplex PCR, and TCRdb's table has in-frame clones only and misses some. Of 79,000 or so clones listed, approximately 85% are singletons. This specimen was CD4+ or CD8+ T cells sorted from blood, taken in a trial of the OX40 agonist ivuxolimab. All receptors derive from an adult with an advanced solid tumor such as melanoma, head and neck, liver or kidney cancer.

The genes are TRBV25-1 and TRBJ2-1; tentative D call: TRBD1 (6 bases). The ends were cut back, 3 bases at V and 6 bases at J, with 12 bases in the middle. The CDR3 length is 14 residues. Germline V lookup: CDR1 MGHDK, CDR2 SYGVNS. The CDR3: CASSDLQGRNEQFF. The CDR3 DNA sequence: TGTGCCAGCAGTGACTTACAGGGCCGCAATGAGCAGTTCTTC.

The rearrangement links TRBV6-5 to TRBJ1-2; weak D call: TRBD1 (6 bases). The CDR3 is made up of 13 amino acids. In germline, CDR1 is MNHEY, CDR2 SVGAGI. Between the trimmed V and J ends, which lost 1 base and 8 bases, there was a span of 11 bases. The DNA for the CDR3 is TGTGCCAGCAGTTACTTACAGGGCATGGGCTACACCTTC. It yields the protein CASSYLQGMGYTF.